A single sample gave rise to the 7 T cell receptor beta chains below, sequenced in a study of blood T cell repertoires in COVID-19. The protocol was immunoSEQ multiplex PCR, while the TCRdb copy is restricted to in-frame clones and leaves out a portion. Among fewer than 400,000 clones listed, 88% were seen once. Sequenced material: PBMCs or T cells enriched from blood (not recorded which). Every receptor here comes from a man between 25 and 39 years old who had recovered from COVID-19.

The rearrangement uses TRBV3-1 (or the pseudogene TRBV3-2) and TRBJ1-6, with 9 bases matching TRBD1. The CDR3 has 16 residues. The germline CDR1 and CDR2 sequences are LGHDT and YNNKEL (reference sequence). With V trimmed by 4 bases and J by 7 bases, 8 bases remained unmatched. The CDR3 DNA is TGTGCCAGCAGCCTAAGGGGACAGGGAAGGAATTCACCCCTCCACTTT. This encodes CASSLRGQGRNSPLHF.

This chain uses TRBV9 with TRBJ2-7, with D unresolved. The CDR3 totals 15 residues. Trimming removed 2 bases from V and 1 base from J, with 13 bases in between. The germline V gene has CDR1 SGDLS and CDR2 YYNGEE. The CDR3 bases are TGTGCCAGCAGCGTCGCCCCAGGTCAGTCCTACGAGCAGTACTTC. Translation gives CASSVAPGQSYEQYF.

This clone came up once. CDR3 DNA sequence: TGTGCCAGCAGCCAAGTTTGGGCAGGGGGAAATCAGCCCCAGCATTTT. Its translation: CASSQVWAGGNQPQHF. The chain combines TRBV14 with TRBJ1-5, with 7 nucleotides matching TRBD1. V dropped 1 base and J dropped 4; count of bases not matched to a gene: 7. The germline gives CDR1 SGHDN, CDR2 FVKESK. The CDR3 contains 16 residues. The full variable domain, rest sourced from reference TRBV14 and TRBJ1-5, is EAGVTQFPSHSVIEKGQTVTLRCDPISGHDNLYWYRRVMGKEIKFLLHFVKESKQDESGMPNNRFLAERTGGTYSTLKVQPAELEDSGVYFCASSQVWAGGNQPQHFGDGTRLSIL.

The chain's CDR3 is CASSWAGASYGYTF. Here the CDR3 DNA reads TGTGCCAGCAGCTGGGCGGGGGCGAGTTATGGCTACACCTTC. The V call is TRBV11-2, the J call TRBJ1-2; D is perhaps TRBD1 (6 bases). CDR3 length: 14 amino acids. Looked up from germline, CDR1 is SGHAT and CDR2 is FQNNGV. The V end was cut by 4 bases, the J end by 5 bases, with 14 bases between.

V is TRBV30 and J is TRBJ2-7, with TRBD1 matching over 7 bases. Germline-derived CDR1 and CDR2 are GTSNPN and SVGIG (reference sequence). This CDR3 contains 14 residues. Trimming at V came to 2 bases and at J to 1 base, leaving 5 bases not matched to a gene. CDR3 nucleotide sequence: TGTGCCTGGAGTAAAACGGGACAGTCCTACGAGCAGTACTTC. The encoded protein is CAWSKTGQSYEQYF.

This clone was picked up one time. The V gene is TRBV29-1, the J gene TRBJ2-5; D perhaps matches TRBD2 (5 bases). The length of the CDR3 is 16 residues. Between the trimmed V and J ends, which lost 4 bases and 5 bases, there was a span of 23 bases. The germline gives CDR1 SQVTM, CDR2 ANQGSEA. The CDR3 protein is CSVAIRADSSWETQYF. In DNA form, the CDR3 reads TGCAGCGTTGCTATCCGTGCGGACTCCTCCTGGGAGACCCAGTACTTC.

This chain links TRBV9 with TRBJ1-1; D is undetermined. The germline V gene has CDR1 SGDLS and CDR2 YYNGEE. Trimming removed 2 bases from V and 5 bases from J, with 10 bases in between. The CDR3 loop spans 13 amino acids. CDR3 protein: CASSVGVTTEAFF. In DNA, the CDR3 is TGTGCCAGCAGCGTGGGCGTTACTACTGAAGCTTTCTTT.